Reported below is one T cell receptor (beta chain). The specificity of this receptor is unknown. No much larger clonotype is one base removed from it; base qualities were not supplied. The data derive from a study of cytomegalovirus exposure and HLA in healthy donors (dated by TCRdb to the late 2010s). Turning to the overall study: An earlier analysis of roughly 500 of the donors reported approximately 300 Gb of sequence data and 95 million to 120 million unique TCR beta sequences obtained from around 170 million T cells. Typing coverage varied by locus: 629-630 donors for A, B, C, DRB1 and DQB1; approximately 500 for DQA1; approximately 610 for DPA1; roughly 450 for DPB1. Several DR-DQ haplotypes were handled as single units for association and clustering because linkage in the cohort was strong. To predict cytomegalovirus infection status, the study combined high-throughput TCR immunosequencing, statistical association of individual TCRs with disease status, and machine learning. Every discovery cohort repertoire had been produced on one sequencing platform. An early release that covered more than 550 HLA-typed donors contained around 330 gigabases of sequencing data and around 80 million unique TCR sequences. Rather than drawing on any new phenotypic data, the later analysis identified candidate immune exposures from TCR beta sequences and the way those sequences occurred across donors. The study profiled the T cell repertoires of 500 to 800 subjects by immunosequencing and related them to cytomegalovirus serostatus. An earlier analysis of several hundred of the donors applied high-throughput TCR beta sequencing to assess whether each TCR beta V gene segment acted as functional or pseudogenic. The study aimed to test whether cataloging public T cell receptors could reveal signatures of past pathogen exposure. Genome-wide SNP genotypes for about 55% of the roughly 670 donors were used in a later genetic analysis, which treated that subset as a discovery cohort. Of the 350 to 400 genotyped donors, 65% to 90% fell in the genetic ancestry cluster associated with self-reported Caucasian donors. Both class I and class II loci were covered by HLA typing, at four-digit resolution. A separate validation cohort of about 110 different subjects was used in addition to the roughly 720-subject first cohort. A later analysis re-examined previously published TCR beta repertoires from more than 550 donors and added high-resolution HLA genotyping to investigate patterns of TCR occurrence. On average, around 240,000 unique TCR beta nucleotide sequences were sequenced per donor among 398 genotyped donors of the cohort, with roughly 19% of those sequences being non-productive. Donor age, sex, ethnicity and CMV serostatus were compiled alongside the repertoire data.

The cohort consisted of fewer than 700 healthy bone marrow donors. Cohort members were all nominally healthy when sampled, although unrecorded immune exposures were likely present. The donor tested CMV seronegative and was one of the 352 seronegative cohort members. A peripheral blood sample was collected from each donor, and TCR beta sequencing was performed on peripheral blood mononuclear cells. The Qiagen DNeasy Blood Extraction Kit was used to extract genomic DNA from the blood cell samples. The library was built by means of the immunoSEQ multiplex PCR assay. A mixture of 60 forward primers for TCR Vbeta segments and 13 reverse primers for TCR Jbeta segments was used in the multiplex PCR. The CDR3 region of rearranged TCR beta genes was amplified from genomic DNA with a multiplex PCR assay. Amplified TCR beta libraries were sequenced as 87-base-pair reads on the Illumina HiSeq System. In the paper's pipeline: In a later analysis, roughly 80 million unique TCR beta chains were counted across the 650 to 700 repertoires, and roughly 9.9 million of these chains were shared by at least two donors. To remove PCR and sequencing errors, raw reads were error-corrected and collapsed into unique sequences using a nearest-neighbor algorithm that merged closely related sequences. CDR3 sequences were aligned to IMGT reference sequences to assign V, D and J gene segments. For a sequence to be retained, at least a six-nucleotide match to both a V gene segment and a J gene segment was required. A rearrangement was called productive if the CDR3 had no stop codons and remained in frame with V and J, and every other rearrangement was called non-productive. CDR3 was defined according to IMGT convention as the region running from the second conserved V-encoded cysteine to the conserved J-encoded phenylalanine. In an earlier analysis of 500 to 650 of the donors, sequences lacking an unambiguous match to a single V gene segment were excluded. In an earlier analysis of approximately 590 of the donors, a V segment was called functional when productive rearrangements were above 56.7%, and segregating when the standard deviation between donors exceeded 5%. A statistical classification framework was built to diagnose cytomegalovirus status from the catalog of TCR beta chain sequences. In a later analysis, TCR nucleotide sequences were compared against IMGT/GENE-DB human TR gene sequences so that V and J genes could be assigned. Using the TCRdist pipeline, a later analysis assigned CDR3 sequences along with most-parsimonious VDJ recombination scenarios. In a later analysis, each TCR beta chain was defined by its CDR3 amino acid sequence together with its V-gene family, and reads lacking a unique V-gene family were excluded. A later analysis removed 592 highly shared, low-generation-probability nucleotide sequences to deal with suspected cross-contamination and a sequencing artifact. For each public chain, a later analysis derived a clonal expansion index from normalized ranks of inferred template counts within each repertoire. In a later analysis, generation probabilities were computed using a VDJ recombination model fitted to out-of-frame rearrangements, and the results were checked against IGoR. Hypergeometric tests were used in a later analysis to score TCR-TCR, TCR-HLA and TCR-CMV co-occurrence, with a repertoire-size bias correction applied to the TCR pairs. In a later analysis, false discovery rates were estimated by permuting HLA or CMV assignments 20 times. In a later analysis, co-occurring TCRs were grouped using DBSCAN, and TCRdist sequence similarity was added for clustering within HLA-allele-positive subsets. Repertoires with fewer than 30,000 or more than 120,000 public chains were left out of co-occurrence clustering, as were five repertoires with anomalous nucleotide sharing. In its TCRdb copy, this immuneACCESS table keeps in-frame sequences only and misses some clones. Where compared with another copy, unresolved V genes explain less than half of these, and the others have no known cause. From that table come the V and J calls and clone size; the DNA was used to work out D and trimming. This sample is represented by approximately 150,000 clones; 60% to 80% of them were singletons. The ten largest make up 3% to 3.5% of the sample.

There are 16 amino acids in the CDR3, from cysteine to phenylalanine inclusive. Just CDR3 DNA is preserved here, 48 bases in frame from base 1. Taken from the germline V gene, the CDR1 and CDR2 loops are SGHRS and YFSETQ. V drops 4 bases and J drops 0 bases, leaving 14 bases in between. The investigation overall reported the following: The earlier analysis of approximately 590 of the donors excluded roughly 17 rarely observed V segments, including chromosome 9 orphons, because counts were too low. The authors suggested that the approach could potentially be generalized to other disease states and immunological phenotypes. A cluster of highly shared sequence variants was judged likely to be a technical artifact of the sequencing pipeline. Correlated functional status among segregating V segments might be attributable to linkage disequilibrium, but an unknown experimental factor could not be ruled out. Most TCR sequences were seen in very few donors, while some public TCRs were found in many individuals. Specific HLA alleles were associated with 16,951 TCR beta sequences at a false discovery rate of 0.05 in a later analysis. Some IMGT-functional V segments, including TRBV6-2 and TRBV6-3, could not be told apart with the 87-base-pair reads, so those segments were excluded. According to a later analysis, TCR association rates differed among HLA loci, with DRB1 alleles showing the most associated TCRs and HLA-C alleles showing the fewest. Broadly in line with IMGT annotations, most TCR beta V segments showed up in productive rearrangements about 87% or about 30% of the time in an earlier analysis of approximately 640 of the donors. In a later analysis, HLA-associated TCR beta chains were found to be more clonally expanded and to have lower generation probabilities than equally common non-associated chains. Roughly uniform sequencing depth across donors was assumed in presence/absence analyses, although this assumption may not hold. When HLA alleles, especially DR and DQ, strongly co-occurred, attributing TCR associations to individual alleles was difficult. In this cohort, only TCR beta chains were sequenced, and detectable features were limited by the absence of alpha or paired-chain data. In vitro tests confirmed that a few of the cytomegalovirus-associated TCR beta chains recognize cytomegalovirus antigens. A further reported finding was that TCR beta sequences accurately predicted the HLA-A and HLA-B alleles for most subjects in the first cohort. Several of the top co-occurrence clusters appeared to be linked to parvovirus B19, influenza, CMV and Epstein-Barr virus, according to a later analysis. HLA typing was unavailable for some donors at each locus, so association tests used only the typed subset. The classifier was reported to diagnose cytomegalovirus status with high specificity and sensitivity in both the original cohort and the validation cohort. In a later genetic analysis, a missense DCLRE1C variant was associated with V-gene and J-gene trimming of TCR beta chains, and the association was replicated in an independent cohort. A total of roughly 160 TCR beta chains were listed by the study as associated with cytomegalovirus. The only immune exposure information available for the cohort was CMV serostatus. In a later analysis, most CMV-associated TCR beta chains were found to appear HLA-restricted, with HLA associations seemingly driven largely by CMV exposure. According to a later genetic analysis, donors in an Asian-associated ancestry cluster had fewer N-insertions in productive TCRs than the approximately 710-donor mean.

The chain uses TRBV5-1 and TRBJ1-3, with no reliable assignment of the D segment. The origin of this receptor is a man aged 40-50 years in good health and CMV-seronegative. The sample taken for sequencing was PBMCs. The nucleotide sequence reads as follows: TGCGCCAGCAGCCCGGACTTAATGAGCTCTGGAAACACCATATATTTT. Its translation reads: CASSPDLMSSGNTIYF.